These T cell receptor beta chains were read from a single sample in a study of shared clonotypes between healthy human individuals. Some clones are missing from TCRdb's copy, which holds only in-frame ones; the method was immunoSEQ multiplex PCR. There are about 1.5 million clones in the sample; 95% to 99% occur only once, and roughly 0.42% lies in the top ten. Material: naive CD4+ T cells sorted from blood. These receptors all come from a man aged 30-40 years in good health. Each CDR3 is given with its conserved first and last residue. Fields, in order: CDR3 DNA, CDR3 protein, clone size, D gene, V gene, J gene. A D gene is named only where the DNA matches it firmly. Size is omitted from some rows. Given values are once, few, many or a class for expanded clones.

TGTGCCAGCAGCGTACTCGCGGGAGGTATGTGGGGCACAGATACGCAGTATTTT	CASSVLAGGMWGTDTQYF	once	TRBD2	TRBV9	TRBJ2-3
TGTGCCAGCAGTACTAAAGTGAACACTGAAGCTTTCTTT	CASSTKVNTEAFF	NA	NA	TRBV6-6	TRBJ1-1
TGTGCCAGCAGCCCCATAGCGGGATTGGAAGATACGCAGTATTTT	CASSPIAGLEDTQYF	once	TRBD2	TRBV9	TRBJ2-3
TGTGCCACCAGCCCGGGAGTTATTGGAAACACCATATATTTT	CATSPGVIGNTIYF	NA	NA	TRBV15	TRBJ1-3
TGTGCCAGCAACGACTACTATTCGAAAGCCGGGGAGCTGTTTTTT	CASNDYYSKAGELFF	NA	NA	TRBV27	TRBJ2-2
TGTGCCAGCAAGATACGGCACACAGATACGCAGTATTTT	CASKIRHTDTQYF	NA	NA	TRBV6-1	TRBJ2-3
TGTGCCACCAGCAGAGATCACAGGGGGCGAAACGAGCAGTACTTC	CATSRDHRGRNEQYF	NA	TRBD1	TRBV15	TRBJ2-7
TGTGCCAGCAGCCAGGGGTCCAGGGTAAGCAATCAGCCCCAGCATTTT	CASSQGSRVSNQPQHF	NA	NA	TRBV7-2	TRBJ1-5
TGTGCCAGCAGCCCCCACCGTGGGTTCGACAATGAGCAGTTCTTC	CASSPHRGFDNEQFF	NA	NA	TRBV25-1	TRBJ2-1
TGTGCCAGCTCCCGGGACAGGGCCAACGAGCAGTACTTC	CASSRDRANEQYF	NA	TRBD1	TRBV18	TRBJ2-7
TGCGCCAGCAGCTTCCCGGCAGGGTCCCTCAACAATGAGCAGTTCTTC	CASSFPAGSLNNEQFF	NA	NA	TRBV5-1	TRBJ2-1
TGTGCCAGCAGCGTAGTTGGCGGGGAGCAGTTCTTC	CASSVVGGEQFF	NA	NA	TRBV9	TRBJ2-1
TGCGCCAGCAGTGGACTTCTAAATGAGCAGTTCTTC	CASSGLLNEQFF	NA	NA	TRBV10-2	TRBJ2-1
TGTGCCAGCTCACCTATTGGGGACTACGAGCAGTACTTC	CASSPIGDYEQYF	NA	NA	TRBV18	TRBJ2-7